The 14 T cell receptor beta chains presented below share a single source sample, sequenced in a study of blood T cell repertoires in COVID-19. Assay used: immunoSEQ multiplex PCR; TCRdb lists only in-frame clones, some missing. The sample holds more than 100,000 clones, over 70% seen once. Sequenced: peripheral blood. The receptor set was obtained from a human donor in a cohort sampled during active or convalescent COVID-19.

The genes are TRBV19 and TRBJ1-4; D unclear. Trimming cost V 3 bases and J 5 bases, with 16 bases left between them. Germline CDR1 LNHDA, CDR2 SQIVND (reference sequence). The CDR3 contains 16 residues. The CDR3 sequence is CASSMGWFQVNEKLFF. DNA for the CDR3: TGTGCCAGTAGTATGGGTTGGTTTCAGGTGAATGAAAAACTGTTTTTT.

The chain combines TRBV4-1 with TRBJ2-7, with 11 positions matching TRBD2. This CDR3 is built from 16 residues. Unmatched junction bases numbered 7, after V lost 3 bases and J lost 3 bases. CDR1 MGHRA and CDR2 YSYEKL come from the germline V gene. The CDR3 is CASSQGPGTSGYEQYF. The CDR3 region has the DNA TGCGCCAGCAGCCAGGGACCTGGGACTAGCGGCTACGAGCAGTACTTC.

As to this clone: Its ends do not fully match the called genes, so a read error is possible. This chain links TRBV6-6 with TRBJ1-2; D may be TRBD1 (6 bases). Per germline, CDR1 MNHNY and CDR2 SVGAGI (reference sequence). This CDR3 contains 13 residues. The CDR3: CASSYSTRQESIF. Written as DNA, the CDR3 is TGTGCCAGCAGTTACTCAACTAGACAGGAATCTATCTTC.

In its sample, this clone was seen a few times. The V call is TRBV11-2, the J call TRBJ2-1; 10 nucleotides line up with TRBD2. The CDR3 totals 16 residues. CDR1 is SGHAT and CDR2 is FQNNGV in the germline V gene. J lost 5 bases, V lost 5 bases, and 9 bases had no gene match. The CDR3, as DNA: TGTGCCAGCAGCCATATTCTAGCGGGGGACAACAATGAGCAGTTCTTC. Its protein is CASSHILAGDNNEQFF.

The chain is built from TRBV6-5 and TRBJ1-6; no clear D gene. V was trimmed by 7 bases and J by 7 bases, leaving 14 bases between them. The CDR3 contains 14 residues. CDR1 and CDR2 from the germline V gene are MNHEY and SVGAGI. The CDR3 coding sequence is TGTGCCAGCACCGGCGGGCCGGAGAATTCACCCCTCCACTTT. Translated: CASTGGPENSPLHF.

The CDR3 here is CASSLRDRGLETQYF. CDR3 coding DNA: TGCGCCAGCAGCCTCCGGGACAGGGGGCTTGAGACCCAGTACTTC. The chain employs TRBV5-1 and TRBJ2-5, with 12 bases that match TRBD1. Germline CDR1 reads SGHRS; CDR2 reads YFSETQ. This CDR3 contains 15 residues. Trimming removed 4 bases from V and 5 bases from J; junction bases left unmatched: 6.

The genes are TRBV24-1 and TRBJ1-1; the match to TRBD1 covers 7 bases. Germline V gene sequence: CDR1 KGHDR, CDR2 SFDVKD. The CDR3 sequence is 13 residues long. The trim removed 3 bases at V and 8 bases at J, leaving 5 bases unmatched. The CDR3 nucleotides are TGTGCCACCAGTGATAGGGACAGAAGAGAAGCTTTCTTT. It yields the protein CATSDRDRREAFF.

The V gene is TRBV5-1, the J gene TRBJ2-7; 8 bases line up with TRBD1. Per the germline V gene, CDR1 is SGHRS and CDR2 is YFSETQ. The CDR3 consists of 16 residues. J gave up 2 bases and V 4 bases, and 11 bases lay outside the gene matches. DNA for the CDR3: TGCGCCAGCAGCACTTCTCCGGGACAGGCCACCTACGAGCAGTACTTC. Residues: CASSTSPGQATYEQYF.

The chain combines TRBV7-8 with TRBJ1-2, with TRBD1 matching over 7 bases. Trimming took 5 bases from V and 9 from J; bases not matched to a gene: 12. The length of the CDR3 is 14 residues. Germline V gene lookup returns CDR1 SGHVS and CDR2 FQNEAQ. DNA for the CDR3: TGTGCCAGCAGCCCCGGTGGCGGGACAGCGAGCTACACCTTC. Protein product: CASSPGGGTASYTF.

J is TRBJ2-7 and V is TRBV11-2; TRBD1 might be the D (5 bases). Between the trimmed V and J ends, which lost 3 bases and 6 bases, there was a span of 12 bases. In germline, CDR1 is SGHAT, CDR2 FQNNGV. The CDR3 has 13 amino acids. The CDR3 here is CASSLSAGLEQYF. CDR3 nucleotides: TGTGCCAGCAGCTTGAGCGCAGGGCTCGAGCAGTACTTC.

In its sample, this clone was seen a few times. The chain combines TRBV6-1 with TRBJ1-4; the D gene is possibly TRBD1 (6 bases). CDR1 is MNHNS and CDR2 is SASEGT in the germline V gene. The V gene lost 3 bases and the J gene lost 8 bases, with 16 bases spanning the gap. This CDR3 is built from 15 residues. CDR3 DNA: TGTGCCAGCAGTGAGCCCCGGGGCAGGGGAGAAAAACTGTTTTTT. It specifies CASSEPRGRGEKLFF.

The CDR3 bases are TGTGCCAGCACCGGGACAGGGGGCTTGGAGCAGTTCTTC. Protein: CASTGTGGLEQFF. The rearrangement joins TRBV19 to TRBJ2-1; TRBD1 agrees at 12 bases. The germline V gene encodes CDR1 LNHDA and CDR2 SQIVND (reference sequence). The CDR3 contains 13 residues. The trim removed 9 bases at V and 10 bases at J, leaving 7 bases unmatched.

This chain links TRBV10-3 with TRBJ2-7, with D unresolved. The CDR3 is made up of 13 amino acids. Germline CDR1 reads ENHRY; CDR2 reads SYGVKD. Trimming took off 3 bases at V and 2 bases at J, with 8 bases between the two ends. The CDR3 region has the DNA TGTGCCATCAGTGATTTAGCACCCTACGAGCAGTACTTC. It is translated as CAISDLAPYEQYF.

This clone was seen only a few times. The chain uses TRBV2 and TRBJ1-3, with D perhaps matching TRBD1 (6 bases). The V and J ends lost 3 bases and 3 bases respectively, with 12 bases between them. The CDR3 length is 15 residues. Germline CDR1 reads SNHLY; CDR2 reads FYNNEI. The CDR3 reads CASSEAGAYGNTIYF. DNA for the CDR3: TGTGCCAGCAGTGAGGCGGGGGCCTATGGAAACACCATATATTTT.